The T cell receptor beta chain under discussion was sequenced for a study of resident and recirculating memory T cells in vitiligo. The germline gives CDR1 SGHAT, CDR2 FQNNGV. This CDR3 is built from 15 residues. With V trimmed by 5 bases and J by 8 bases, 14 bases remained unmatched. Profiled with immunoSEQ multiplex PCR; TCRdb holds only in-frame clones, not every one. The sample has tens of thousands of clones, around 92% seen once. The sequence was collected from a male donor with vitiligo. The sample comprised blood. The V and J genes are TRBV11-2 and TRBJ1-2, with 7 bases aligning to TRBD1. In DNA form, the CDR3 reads TGTGCCAGCAGCCTACAGGGGATGTTCGGCTACGGCTACACCTTC. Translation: CASSLQGMFGYGYTF.